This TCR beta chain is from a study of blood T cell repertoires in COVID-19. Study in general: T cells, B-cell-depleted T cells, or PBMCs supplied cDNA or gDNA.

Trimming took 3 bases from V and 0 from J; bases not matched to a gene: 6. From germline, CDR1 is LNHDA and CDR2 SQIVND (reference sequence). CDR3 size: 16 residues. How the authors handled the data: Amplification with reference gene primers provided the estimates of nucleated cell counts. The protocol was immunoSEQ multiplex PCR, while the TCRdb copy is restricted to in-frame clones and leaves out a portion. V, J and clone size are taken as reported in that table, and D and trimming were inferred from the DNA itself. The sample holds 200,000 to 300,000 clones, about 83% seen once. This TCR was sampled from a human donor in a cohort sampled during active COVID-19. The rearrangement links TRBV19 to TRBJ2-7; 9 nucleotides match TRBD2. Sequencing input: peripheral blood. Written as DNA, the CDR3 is TGTGCCAGTAGTATTTTAGCGGGGGACCTCTCCTACGAGCAGTACTTC. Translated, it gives CASSILAGDLSYEQYF.